This T cell receptor beta chain derives from a study of T cell responses to AZD1222 COVID-19 vaccine. CDR3 length: 14 amino acids. The V gene's germline CDR1 is MGHRA and CDR2 YSYEKL. With 8 bases clipped from V and 4 bases from J, the junction kept 8 bases outside the gene matches. General study points: All repertoire sampling was performed exclusively after the peak T cell response.

Investigators merged groups given second doses at roughly 4 or roughly 12 weeks. Here immunoSEQ multiplex PCR was the method, and the copy in TCRdb shows in-frame clones only, minus some. The data contain some 160,000 clones, roughly 88% of them singletons. With respect to this clone: Antigen unknown.

This receptor was taken from an adult who received the AZD1222 COVID-19 vaccine. Sequenced material: peripheral blood, taken 28 days after the second AZD1222 dose. This rearrangement joins TRBV4-1 to TRBJ1-5; 7 nucleotides align to TRBD1. DNA of the CDR3: TGCGCCAGCGGCGACAGGGTTGGAAATCAGCCCCAGCATTTT. Its protein product is CASGDRVGNQPQHF.